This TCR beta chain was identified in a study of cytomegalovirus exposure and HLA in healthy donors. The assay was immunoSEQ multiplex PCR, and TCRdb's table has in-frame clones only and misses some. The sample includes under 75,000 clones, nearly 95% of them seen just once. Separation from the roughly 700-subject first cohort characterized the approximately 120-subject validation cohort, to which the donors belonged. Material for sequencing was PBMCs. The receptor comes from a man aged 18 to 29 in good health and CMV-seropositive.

The CDR3 spells CASSTGTGYGYTF. CDR3 nucleotide sequence: TGTGCCAGCAGTACCGGGACAGGCTATGGCTACACCTTC. V is TRBV28 and J is TRBJ1-2; 8 bases match TRBD1. The CDR3 loop spans 13 amino acids. The ends lost 5 bases at V and 4 bases at J; junction bases unmatched: 3. The germline V gene has CDR1 MDHEN and CDR2 SYDVKM.